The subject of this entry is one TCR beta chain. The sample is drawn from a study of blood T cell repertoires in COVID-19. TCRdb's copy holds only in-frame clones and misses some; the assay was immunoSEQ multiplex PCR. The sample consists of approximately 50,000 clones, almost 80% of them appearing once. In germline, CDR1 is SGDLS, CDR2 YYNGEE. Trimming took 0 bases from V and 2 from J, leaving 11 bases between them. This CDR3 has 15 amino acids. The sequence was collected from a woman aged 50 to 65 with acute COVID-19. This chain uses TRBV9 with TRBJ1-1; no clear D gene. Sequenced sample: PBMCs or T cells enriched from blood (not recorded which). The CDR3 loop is CASSVGAGLNTEAFF. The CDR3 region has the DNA TGTGCCAGCAGCGTAGGTGCCGGACTAAACACTGAAGCTTTCTTT.